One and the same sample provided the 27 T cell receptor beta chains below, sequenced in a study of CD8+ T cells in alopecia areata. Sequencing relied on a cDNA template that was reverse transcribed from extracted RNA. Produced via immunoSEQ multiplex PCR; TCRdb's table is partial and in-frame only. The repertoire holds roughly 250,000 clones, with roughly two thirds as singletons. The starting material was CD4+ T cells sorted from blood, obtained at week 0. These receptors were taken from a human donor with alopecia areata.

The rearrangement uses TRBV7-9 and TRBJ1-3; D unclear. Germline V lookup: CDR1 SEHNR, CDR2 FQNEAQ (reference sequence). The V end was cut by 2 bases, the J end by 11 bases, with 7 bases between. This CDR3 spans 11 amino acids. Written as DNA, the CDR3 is TGTGCCAGCAGCTTAACCCTCCCCATATATTTT. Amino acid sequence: CASSLTLPIYF.

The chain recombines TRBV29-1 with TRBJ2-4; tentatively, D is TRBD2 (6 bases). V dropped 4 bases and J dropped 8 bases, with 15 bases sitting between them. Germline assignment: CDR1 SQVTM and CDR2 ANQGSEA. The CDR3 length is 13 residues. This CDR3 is CSVVRTGGDIQYF. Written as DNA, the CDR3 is TGCAGCGTTGTTAGGACCGGCGGGGACATTCAGTACTTC.

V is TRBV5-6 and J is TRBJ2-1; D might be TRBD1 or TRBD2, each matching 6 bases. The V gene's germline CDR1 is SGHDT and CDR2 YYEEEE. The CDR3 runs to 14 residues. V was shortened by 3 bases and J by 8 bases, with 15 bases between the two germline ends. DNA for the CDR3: TGTGCCAGCAGCTGGCGGGACACCAGAGATGAGCAGTTCTTC. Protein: CASSWRDTRDEQFF.

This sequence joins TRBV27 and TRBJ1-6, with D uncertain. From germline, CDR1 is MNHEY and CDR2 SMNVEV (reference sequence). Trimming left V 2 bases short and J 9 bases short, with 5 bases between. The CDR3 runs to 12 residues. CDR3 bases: TGTGCCAGCAGTTTACCCGGTTCACCCCTCCACTTT. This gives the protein CASSLPGSPLHF.

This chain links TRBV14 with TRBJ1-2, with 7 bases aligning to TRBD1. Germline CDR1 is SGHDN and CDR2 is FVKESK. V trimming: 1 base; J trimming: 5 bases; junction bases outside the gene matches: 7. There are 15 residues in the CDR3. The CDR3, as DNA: TGTGCCAGCAGCCAAGGCTTAGGGACAGCATATGGCTACACCTTC. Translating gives CASSQGLGTAYGYTF.

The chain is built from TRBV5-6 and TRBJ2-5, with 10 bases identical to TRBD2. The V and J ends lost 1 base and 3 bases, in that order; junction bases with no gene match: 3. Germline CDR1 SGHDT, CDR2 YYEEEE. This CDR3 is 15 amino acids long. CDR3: CASSLRLAGEETQYF. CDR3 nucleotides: TGTGCCAGCAGCTTGCGGCTAGCGGGGGAAGAGACCCAGTACTTC.

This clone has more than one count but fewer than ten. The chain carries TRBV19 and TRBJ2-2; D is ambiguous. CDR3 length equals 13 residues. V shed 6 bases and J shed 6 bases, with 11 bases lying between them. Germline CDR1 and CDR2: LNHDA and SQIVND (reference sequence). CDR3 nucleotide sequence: TGTGCCAGTAGCCTAGTGGGTTCCGGGGAGCTGTTTTTT. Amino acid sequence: CASSLVGSGELFF.

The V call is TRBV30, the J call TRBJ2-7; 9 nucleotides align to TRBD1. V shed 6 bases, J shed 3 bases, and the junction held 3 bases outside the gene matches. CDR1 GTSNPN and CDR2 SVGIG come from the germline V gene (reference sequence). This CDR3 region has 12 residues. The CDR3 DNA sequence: TGTGCCTGCACGGGACAGGGCTACGAGCAGTACTTC. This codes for CACTGQGYEQYF.

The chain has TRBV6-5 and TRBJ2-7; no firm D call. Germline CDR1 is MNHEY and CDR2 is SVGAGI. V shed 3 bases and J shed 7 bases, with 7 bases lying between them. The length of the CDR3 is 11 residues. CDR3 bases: TGTGCCAGCAGTTATCTCTGGGAGCAGTACTTC. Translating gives CASSYLWEQYF.

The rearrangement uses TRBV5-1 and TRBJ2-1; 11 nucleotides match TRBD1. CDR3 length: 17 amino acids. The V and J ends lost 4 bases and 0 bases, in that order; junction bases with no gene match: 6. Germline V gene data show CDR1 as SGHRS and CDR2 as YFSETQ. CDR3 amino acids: CASSPGTGGSSYNEQFF. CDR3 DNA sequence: TGCGCCAGCAGCCCGGGGACAGGGGGAAGCTCCTACAATGAGCAGTTCTTC.

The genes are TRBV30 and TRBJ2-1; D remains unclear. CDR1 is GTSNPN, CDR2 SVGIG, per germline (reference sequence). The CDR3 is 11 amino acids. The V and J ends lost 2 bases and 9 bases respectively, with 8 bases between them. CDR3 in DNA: TGTGCCTGGAGTACTTCCGGTGAGCAGTTCTTC. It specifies CAWSTSGEQFF. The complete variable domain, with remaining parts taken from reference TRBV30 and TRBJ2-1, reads SQTIHQWPATLVQPVGSPLSLECTVEGTSNPNLYWYRQAAGRGLQLLFYSVGIGQISSEVPQNLSASRPQDRQFILSSKKLLLSDSGFYLCAWSTSGEQFFGPGTRLTVL.

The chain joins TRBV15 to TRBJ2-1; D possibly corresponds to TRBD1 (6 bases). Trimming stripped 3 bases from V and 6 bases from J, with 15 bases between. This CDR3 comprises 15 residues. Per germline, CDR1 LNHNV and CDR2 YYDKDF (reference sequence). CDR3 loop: CATSRGRGNVNEQFF. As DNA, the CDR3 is TGTGCCACCAGCAGGGGAAGGGGGAATGTCAATGAGCAGTTCTTC.

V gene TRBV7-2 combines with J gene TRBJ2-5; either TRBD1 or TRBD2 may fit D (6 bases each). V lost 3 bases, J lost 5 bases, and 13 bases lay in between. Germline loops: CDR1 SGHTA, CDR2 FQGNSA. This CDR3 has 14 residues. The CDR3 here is CASSLKGGRETQYF. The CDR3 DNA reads TGTGCCAGCAGCTTGAAGGGGGGCCGGGAGACCCAGTACTTC.

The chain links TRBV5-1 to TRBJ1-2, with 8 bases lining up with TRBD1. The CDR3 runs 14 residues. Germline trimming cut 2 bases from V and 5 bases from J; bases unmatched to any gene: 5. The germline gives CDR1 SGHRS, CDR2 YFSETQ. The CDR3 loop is CASSFPQGVYGYTF. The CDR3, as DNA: TGCGCCAGCAGCTTCCCACAGGGGGTATATGGCTACACCTTC.

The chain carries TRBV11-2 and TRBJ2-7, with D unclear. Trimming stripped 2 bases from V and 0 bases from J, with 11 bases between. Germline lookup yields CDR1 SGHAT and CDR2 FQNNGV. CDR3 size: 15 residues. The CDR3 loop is CASSLRRGGSYEQYF. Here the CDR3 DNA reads TGTGCCAGCAGCTTAAGGAGAGGCGGCTCCTACGAGCAGTACTTC. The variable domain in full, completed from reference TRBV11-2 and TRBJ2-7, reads EAGVAQSPRYKIIEKRQSVAFWCNPISGHATLYWYQQILGQGPKLLIQFQNNGVVDDSQLPKDRFSAERLKGVDSTLKIQPAKLEDSAVYLCASSLRRGGSYEQYFGPGTRLTVT.

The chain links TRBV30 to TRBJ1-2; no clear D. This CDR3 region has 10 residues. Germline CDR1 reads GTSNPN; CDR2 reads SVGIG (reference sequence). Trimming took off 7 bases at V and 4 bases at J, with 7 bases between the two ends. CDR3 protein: CAYASYGYTF. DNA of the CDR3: TGTGCCTACGCCAGCTATGGCTACACCTTC.

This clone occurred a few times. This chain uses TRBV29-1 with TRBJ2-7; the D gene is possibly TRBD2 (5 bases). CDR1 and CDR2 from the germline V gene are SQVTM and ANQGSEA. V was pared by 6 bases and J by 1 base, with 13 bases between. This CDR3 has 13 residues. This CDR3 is CSVYGGQSYEQYF. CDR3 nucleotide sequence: TGCAGCGTGTATGGCGGGCAGTCCTACGAGCAGTACTTC.

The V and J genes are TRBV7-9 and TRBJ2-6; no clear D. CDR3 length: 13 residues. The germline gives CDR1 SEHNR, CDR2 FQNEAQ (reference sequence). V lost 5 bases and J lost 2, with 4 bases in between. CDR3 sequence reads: CASSEAGANVLTF. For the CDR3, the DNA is TGTGCCAGCAGCGAAGCTGGGGCCAACGTCCTGACTTTC.

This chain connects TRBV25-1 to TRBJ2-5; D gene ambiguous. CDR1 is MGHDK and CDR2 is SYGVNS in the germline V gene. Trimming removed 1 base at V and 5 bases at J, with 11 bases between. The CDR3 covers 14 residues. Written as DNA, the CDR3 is TGTGCCAGCAGTGAATTGAAGGGCGGCGAGACCCAGTACTTC. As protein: CASSELKGGETQYF.

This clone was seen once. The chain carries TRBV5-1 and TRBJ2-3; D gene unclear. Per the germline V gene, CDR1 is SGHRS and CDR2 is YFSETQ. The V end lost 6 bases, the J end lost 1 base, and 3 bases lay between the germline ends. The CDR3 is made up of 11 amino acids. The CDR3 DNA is TGCGCCAGCAAGGGCACAGATACGCAGTATTTT. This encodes CASKGTDTQYF. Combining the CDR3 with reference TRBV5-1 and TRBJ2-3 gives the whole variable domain KAGVTQTPRYLIKTRGQQVTLSCSPISGHRSVSWYQQTPGQGLQFLFEYFSETQRNKGNFPGRFSGRQFSNSRSEMNVSTLELGDSALYLCASKGTDTQYFGPGTRLTVL.

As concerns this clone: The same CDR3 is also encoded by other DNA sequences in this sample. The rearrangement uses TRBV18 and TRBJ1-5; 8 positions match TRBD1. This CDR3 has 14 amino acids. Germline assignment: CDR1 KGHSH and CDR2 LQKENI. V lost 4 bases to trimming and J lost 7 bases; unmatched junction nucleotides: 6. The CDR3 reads CASSRDRGGQPQHF. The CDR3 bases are TGTGCCAGCTCACGAGACAGGGGCGGCCAGCCCCAGCATTTT.

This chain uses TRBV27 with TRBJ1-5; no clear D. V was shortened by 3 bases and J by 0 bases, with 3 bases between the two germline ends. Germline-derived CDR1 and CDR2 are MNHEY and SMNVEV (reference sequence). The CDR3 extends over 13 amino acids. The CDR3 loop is CASSFYSNQPQHF. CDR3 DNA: TGTGCCAGCAGTTTTTATAGCAATCAGCCCCAGCATTTT.

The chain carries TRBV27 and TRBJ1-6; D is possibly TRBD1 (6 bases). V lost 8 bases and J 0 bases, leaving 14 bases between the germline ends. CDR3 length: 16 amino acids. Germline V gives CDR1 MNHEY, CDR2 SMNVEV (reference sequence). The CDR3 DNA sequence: TGTGCCAGCGGCGACAGGTTTAGCTCCTATAATTCACCCCTCCACTTT. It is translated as CASGDRFSSYNSPLHF.

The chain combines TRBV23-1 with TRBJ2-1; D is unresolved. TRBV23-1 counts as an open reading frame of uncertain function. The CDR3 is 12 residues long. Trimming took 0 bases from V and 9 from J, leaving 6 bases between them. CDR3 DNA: TGCGCCAGCAGTCAATCGTCATCTGAGCAGTTCTTC. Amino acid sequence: CASSQSSSEQFF.

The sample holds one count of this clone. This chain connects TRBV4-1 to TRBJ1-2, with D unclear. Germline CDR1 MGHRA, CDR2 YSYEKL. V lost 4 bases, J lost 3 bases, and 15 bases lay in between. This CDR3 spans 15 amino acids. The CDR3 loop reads CASSLNPLDDYGYTF. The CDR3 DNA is TGCGCCAGCAGCCTCAATCCCCTAGACGACTATGGCTACACCTTC.

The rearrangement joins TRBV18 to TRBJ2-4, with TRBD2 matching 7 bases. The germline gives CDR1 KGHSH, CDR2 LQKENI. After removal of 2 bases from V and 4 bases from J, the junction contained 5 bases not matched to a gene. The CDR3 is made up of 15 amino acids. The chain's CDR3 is CASSPLPGLKNIQYF. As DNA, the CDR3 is TGTGCCAGCTCACCATTACCGGGACTAAAAAACATTCAGTACTTC.

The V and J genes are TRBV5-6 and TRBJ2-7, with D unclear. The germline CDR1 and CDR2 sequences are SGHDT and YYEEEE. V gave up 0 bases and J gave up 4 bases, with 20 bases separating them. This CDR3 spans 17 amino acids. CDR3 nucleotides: TGTGCCAGCAGCTTGGGAGAGGTCCGCAGAGGAGTTTACGAGCAGTACTTC. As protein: CASSLGEVRRGVYEQYF. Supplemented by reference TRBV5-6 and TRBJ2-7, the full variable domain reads DAGVTQSPTHLIKTRGQQVTLRCSPKSGHDTVSWYQQALGQGPQFIFQYYEEEERQRGNFPDRFSGHQFPNYSSELNVNALLLGDSALYLCASSLGEVRRGVYEQYFGPGTRLTVT.